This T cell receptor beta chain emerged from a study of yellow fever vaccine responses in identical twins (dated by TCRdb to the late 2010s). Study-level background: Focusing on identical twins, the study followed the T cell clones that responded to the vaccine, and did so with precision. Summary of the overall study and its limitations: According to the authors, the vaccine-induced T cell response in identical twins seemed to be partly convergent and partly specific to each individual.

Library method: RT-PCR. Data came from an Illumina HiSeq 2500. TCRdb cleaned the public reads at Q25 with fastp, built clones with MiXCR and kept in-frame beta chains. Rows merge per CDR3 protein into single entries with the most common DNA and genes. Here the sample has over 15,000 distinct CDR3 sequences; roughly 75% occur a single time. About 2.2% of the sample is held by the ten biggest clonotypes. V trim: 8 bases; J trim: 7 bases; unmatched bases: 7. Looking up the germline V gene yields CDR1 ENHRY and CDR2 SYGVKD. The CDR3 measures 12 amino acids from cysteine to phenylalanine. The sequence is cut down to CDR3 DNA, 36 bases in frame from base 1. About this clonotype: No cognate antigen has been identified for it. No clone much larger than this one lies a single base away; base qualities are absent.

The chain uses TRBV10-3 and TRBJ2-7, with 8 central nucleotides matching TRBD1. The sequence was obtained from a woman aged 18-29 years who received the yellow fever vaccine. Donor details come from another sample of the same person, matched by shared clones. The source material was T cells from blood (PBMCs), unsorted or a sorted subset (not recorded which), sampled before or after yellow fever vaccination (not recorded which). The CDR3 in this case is CAIGQGALEQYF. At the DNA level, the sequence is TGTGCCATCGGTCAGGGGGCGTTGGAGCAGTACTTC.